These 4 T cell receptor beta chains came from one sample sequenced in a study of cytomegalovirus exposure and HLA in healthy donors. This PCR relied on a set of 60 Vbeta primers and 13 Jbeta primers. TCRdb's copy holds only in-frame clones and misses some; the assay was immunoSEQ multiplex PCR. The sample has more than 150,000 clones, roughly 87% seen once. The sample comprised PBMCs. These receptors all come from a girl under three years old in good health and CMV-seronegative.

This chain links TRBV19 with TRBJ2-3; 15 bases match TRBD2. The germline gives CDR1 LNHDA, CDR2 SQIVND (reference sequence). The length of the CDR3 is 17 residues. V lost 5 bases and J lost 5; bases outside the gene matches: 8. The DNA for the CDR3 is TGTGCCAGTAGTTCCCCGGGACTAGCGGGGGGCCGAGATACGCAGTATTTT. Its protein product is CASSSPGLAGGRDTQYF.

V is TRBV7-9 and J is TRBJ2-7; 7 bases fit TRBD1. V lost 5 bases and J lost 3; bases outside the gene matches: 10. Per germline, CDR1 SEHNR and CDR2 FQNEAQ (reference sequence). The CDR3 is 15 residues long. The CDR3 spells CASSQSTGTVYEQYF. The CDR3 region has the DNA TGTGCCAGCAGCCAATCGACAGGGACGGTCTACGAGCAGTACTTC.

The chain has TRBV10-3 and TRBJ2-7, with 9 bases identical to TRBD1. Trimming removed 10 bases from V and 3 bases from J; junction bases left unmatched: 13. The CDR3 extends over 15 amino acids. Germline lookup yields CDR1 ENHRY and CDR2 SYGVKD. CDR3 loop: CATVIRLDRGYEQYF. The CDR3 DNA follows: TGTGCCACCGTTATACGGCTGGACAGGGGCTACGAGCAGTACTTC.

The rearrangement uses TRBV19 and TRBJ2-5, with D tentatively TRBD2 (6 bases). The CDR3 runs 16 residues. CDR1 is LNHDA and CDR2 is SQIVND in the germline V gene (reference sequence). V lost 4 bases and J lost 0, with 15 bases in between. For the CDR3, the DNA is TGTGCCAGTAGTAATAGGAGAGGAGGGTACCAAGAGACCCAGTACTTC. Encoded protein: CASSNRRGGYQETQYF. Drawing the rest from reference TRBV19 and TRBJ2-5, the complete variable domain is DGGITQSPKYLFRKEGQNVTLSCEQNLNHDAMYWYRQDPGQGLRLIYYSQIVNDFQKGDIAEGYSVSREKKESFPLTVTSAQKNPTAFYLCASSNRRGGYQETQYFGPGTRLLVL.